This T cell receptor beta chain was obtained from a study of human T cells and chemical hapten exposure. TCRdb ran MiXCR on the RACE reads and lists one entry per CDR3 protein. The sample has tens of thousands of distinct CDR3 sequences, 8% to 10% seen once. V was cut by 2 bases and J by 5 bases, with 7 bases left in between. This CDR3 spans 13 amino acids. Study findings and constraints: Expanded TCRs made up significantly more big CDR3 similarity clusters than controls did. PT1 expanded TCR counts and patch test score correlated positively.

Regarding time point: pre-sensitization, week 0. Documented treatment: therapeutic diphenylcyclopropenone sensitization with weekly scalp DPC. This clonotype was observed a handful of times. Its antigen is unidentified. This chain links TRBV12-3 or TRBV12-4 with TRBJ1-5; no definite D call. Sample: whole blood, taken in connection with sensitization to the hapten diphenylcyclopropenone (DPC). This sequence was found in a woman aged 40 to 49 with alopecia areata. Some clones in this sample may be carry-over from other donors' samples. CDR3 region: CASSLFGYQPQHF. The CDR3 nucleotides are TGTGCCAGCAGTTTATTCGGGTATCAGCCCCAGCATTTT.